The 16 T cell receptor beta chains below come from one sample, sequenced in a study of technical replicates of blood from a handful of donors (dated by TCRdb to the late 2010s). Receptors were amplified or captured by the immunoSEQ multiplex PCR assay. This immuneACCESS table, as held by TCRdb, lists in-frame sequences with V and J called but not all clones. Of the missing ones, under half trace to an unresolved V gene in checked studies; the others have no known cause. The sample table holds approximately 75,000 clones, of which 95% to 98% were seen once. The ten largest clones represent around 0.18% of the sample. Input material: T cells isolated from PBMCs. The source of these receptors is a human donor in good health.

The CDR3, as DNA: TGTGCCTGGAGTGTAGGGACTTGGGGCGACGAGCAGTACTTC. It codes for CAWSVGTWGDEQYF. The chain couples TRBV30 to TRBJ2-7; D may be TRBD2 (6 bases). The CDR3 loop spans 14 amino acids. V was clipped by 0 bases and J by 5 bases, with 14 bases between them. The germline V gene encodes CDR1 GTSNPN and CDR2 SVGIG (reference sequence).

The rearrangement links TRBV28 to TRBJ1-2; TRBD1 aligns across 10 bases. Germline CDR1 reads MDHEN; CDR2 reads SYDVKM. V gave up 2 bases and J gave up 8 bases; unmatched junction bases: 2. The CDR3 covers 13 residues. The CDR3 sequence is CASSLRTGGGYTF. Here the CDR3 DNA reads TGTGCCAGCAGTTTACGGACAGGGGGGGGCTACACCTTC.

The rearrangement uses TRBV27 and TRBJ2-2; D is uncertain. Trimming removed 8 bases at V and 8 bases at J, with 12 bases between. Germline lookup yields CDR1 MNHEY and CDR2 SMNVEV (reference sequence). This CDR3 is 12 amino acids long. The CDR3 DNA reads as TGTGCCAGCGGGCAGCCTATTGGGGAGCTGTTTTTT. Protein product: CASGQPIGELFF.

This clone has a single count. The chain joins TRBV16 to TRBJ2-7; TRBD2 matches 10 bases. The junction had 7 bases not matched to a gene; V was cut back by 2 bases and J by 6 bases. In germline, CDR1 is KGHSY, CDR2 FQNENV. CDR3 size: 15 residues. CDR3 sequence reads: CASSQGLAVPSEQYF. CDR3 in DNA: TGTGCCAGCAGCCAAGGACTAGCGGTGCCTTCCGAGCAGTACTTC.

The chain is built from TRBV7-2 and TRBJ1-5, with D uncertain. CDR3 length equals 11 residues. Germline V lookup: CDR1 SGHTA, CDR2 FQGNSA. Trimming pared 3 bases from V and 9 bases from J, leaving 6 bases between. The CDR3 here is CASSLEGPQHF. The CDR3 DNA reads as TGTGCCAGCAGCTTGGAGGGGCCCCAGCATTTT.

The V and J genes are TRBV21-1 and TRBJ1-2; no check of the table's D call, TRBD1, against the DNA was made. TRBV21-1 represents a pseudogene. The CDR3 contains 16 residues. CDR3 protein: CASADRALATYYGYTF. For the CDR3, the DNA is TGTGCCAGCGCCGACAGGGCGCTGGCGACCTACTATGGCTACACCTTC.

V and J are TRBV7-9 and TRBJ2-7, with D possibly being TRBD2 (6 bases). Trimming removed 10 bases from V and 4 bases from J, with 17 bases in between. The germline CDR1 and CDR2 sequences are SEHNR and FQNEAQ (reference sequence). The CDR3 has 13 amino acids. CDR3 sequence: CATVGDSLYEQYF. In DNA, the CDR3 is TGTGCCACCGTGGGGGACTCGCTTTACGAGCAGTACTTC.

The J gene is TRBJ1-1, the V gene TRBV10-1, with 9 positions matching TRBD1. The CDR3 has 15 residues. Germline V gene lookup returns CDR1 WNHNN and CDR2 SYGVQD (reference sequence). Germline trimming cut 0 bases from V and 4 bases from J; bases unmatched to any gene: 3. CDR3 DNA sequence: TGCGCCAGCAGTGAGTCGGGGACAGGGATCACTGAAGCTTTCTTT. Residues: CASSESGTGITEAFF.

CDR3 region: CASSGPRSGFSNQPQHF. Here the CDR3 DNA reads TGTGCCAGCAGTGGCCCGCGGAGCGGGTTCAGCAATCAGCCCCAGCATTTT. The chain employs TRBV6-1 and TRBJ1-5; no firm D call. The V gene lost 4 bases and the J gene lost 1 base, with 17 bases spanning the gap. Germline V CDR1 and CDR2: MNHNS, SASEGT. This CDR3 has 17 amino acids.

The chain carries TRBV30 and TRBJ1-2; TRBD1 is a possible D gene (6 bases). The germline V gene has CDR1 GTSNPN and CDR2 SVGIG (reference sequence). CDR3 size: 15 residues. Trimming took 2 bases from V and 7 from J, leaving 20 bases between them. For the CDR3, the DNA is TGTGCCTGGAGTTTTAATACAGGGTATATCGGTGGCTACACCTTC. It translates to CAWSFNTGYIGGYTF.

The chain has TRBV13 and TRBJ1-3, with D possibly TRBD1 on 5 matching bases. Trimming took off 4 bases at V and 0 bases at J, with 10 bases between the two ends. The germline gives CDR1 PRHDT, CDR2 FYEKMQ (reference sequence). The CDR3 runs to 15 residues. Here the CDR3 reads CASSSTENSGNTIYF. CDR3 in DNA: TGTGCCAGCAGCTCGACAGAGAACTCTGGAAACACCATATATTTT.

This clone has only a few counts. The rearrangement joins TRBV6-6 to TRBJ1-1; D is ambiguous. CDR3 length: 13 residues. V was cut by 0 bases and J by 8 bases, with 10 bases left in between. Germline V CDR1 and CDR2: MNHNY, SVGAGI (reference sequence). The CDR3 sequence: CASSYSSGWEAFF. The CDR3 nucleotides read TGTGCCAGCAGTTACTCCTCAGGCTGGGAAGCTTTCTTT.

The rearrangement links TRBV2 to TRBJ1-2; TRBD1 matches at 7 bases. Trimming removed 4 bases from V and 1 base from J; junction bases left unmatched: 3. The CDR3 is made up of 14 amino acids. CDR1 and CDR2 (germline): SNHLY, FYNNEI. The CDR3 nucleotides are TGTGCCAGCAGTGTGGACAGGTTTAACTATGGCTACACCTTC. Translated, it gives CASSVDRFNYGYTF.

This clone was seen once. This rearrangement joins TRBV7-9 to TRBJ2-2; 8 bases align to TRBD2. Germline V CDR1 and CDR2: SEHNR, FQNEAQ (reference sequence). This CDR3 spans 16 amino acids. V trimming: 8 bases; J trimming: 4 bases; junction bases outside the gene matches: 12. The CDR3 is CASSLAGRAGTGELFF. The CDR3 nucleotides read TGTGCCAGCTCCCTCGCCGGGAGGGCCGGCACCGGGGAGCTGTTTTTT.

The chain uses TRBV13 and TRBJ2-1; possible D gene TRBD2, 6 bases. V was cut by 3 bases and J by 6 bases, with 15 bases left in between. Germline assignment: CDR1 PRHDT and CDR2 FYEKMQ (reference sequence). The CDR3 is 15 amino acids. The CDR3 nucleotides read TGTGCCAGCAGCTTCGTGCGGGAAGTTGTCAATGAGCAGTTCTTC. This translates into CASSFVREVVNEQFF. Based on the CDR3 plus reference TRBV13 and TRBJ2-1, the full variable domain is AAGVIQSPRHLIKEKRETATLKCYPIPRHDTVYWYQQGPGQDPQFLISFYEKMQSDKGSIPDRFSAQQFSDYHSELNMSSLELGDSALYFCASSFVREVVNEQFFGPGTRLTVL.

The gene calls are TRBV29-1 and TRBJ1-2; the match to TRBD1 covers 7 bases. In germline, CDR1 is SQVTM, CDR2 ANQGSEA. The CDR3 runs 12 residues. The junction had 8 bases not matched to a gene; V was cut back by 8 bases and J by 5 bases. CDR3 amino acids: CSSGQGEYGYTF. The CDR3 DNA reads TGCAGCTCAGGTCAGGGGGAATATGGCTACACCTTC.